The 17 T cell receptor beta chains below all came from one sample that was sequenced in a study of cytomegalovirus exposure and HLA in healthy donors. TCRdb keeps only in-frame clones here, not all; method: immunoSEQ multiplex PCR. The data show about 110,000 clones, about 85% seen once. The sample consisted of PBMCs. These receptors all come from a woman between 18 and 29 years old in good health and CMV-seronegative.

The chain uses TRBV7-3 and TRBJ2-2; TRBD1 might be the D (5 bases). Trimming removed 5 bases from V and 2 bases from J, with 12 bases in between. From germline, CDR1 is SGHTA and CDR2 FQGTGA. This CDR3 spans 15 amino acids. The CDR3 bases are TGTGCCAGCAGCCTTCCCCAGGGCAACACCGGGGAGCTGTTTTTT. Residues: CASSLPQGNTGELFF.

V is TRBV9 and J is TRBJ1-2; the match to TRBD1 covers 8 bases. Germline CDR1 and CDR2: SGDLS and YYNGEE. The trim removed 5 bases at V and 4 bases at J, leaving 7 bases unmatched. This CDR3 is built from 14 residues. CDR3 DNA: TGTGCCAGCAGTTACACACAGGGGGGCTATGGCTACACCTTC. Protein sequence: CASSYTQGGYGYTF. Variable domain in full (rest from reference TRBV9 and TRBJ1-2): DSGVTQTPKHLITATGQRVTLRCSPRSGDLSVYWYQQSLDQGLQFLIQYYNGEERAKGNILERFSAQQFPDLHSELNLSSLELGDSALYFCASSYTQGGYGYTFGSGTRLTVV.

This chain joins TRBV14 and TRBJ1-3; tentatively, D is TRBD1 (5 bases). The CDR3 is 15 residues long. Germline CDR1 is SGHDN and CDR2 is FVKESK. V dropped 4 bases and J dropped 0 bases, with 10 bases sitting between them. The chain's CDR3 is CASSPWTNSGNTIYF. For the CDR3, the DNA is TGTGCCAGCAGCCCATGGACAAACTCTGGAAACACCATATATTTT.

This chain joins TRBV7-3 and TRBJ1-2; D remains unclear. Trimming left V 1 base short and J 8 bases short, with 8 bases between. CDR1 and CDR2 (germline): SGHTA, FQGTGA. The length of the CDR3 is 12 residues. The CDR3 is CASSLNGDGYTF. The CDR3 DNA reads TGTGCCAGCAGCTTAAACGGAGACGGCTACACCTTC.

The chain joins TRBV10-3 to TRBJ2-3, with a tentative D call TRBD1 (5 bases). Between the trimmed V and J ends, which lost 3 bases and 2 bases, there was a span of 12 bases. The CDR3 consists of 15 residues. Per the germline V gene, CDR1 is ENHRY and CDR2 is SYGVKD. The CDR3 spells CAISESTVLTDTQYF. The CDR3 nucleotides are TGTGCCATCAGTGAATCGACAGTCCTCACAGATACGCAGTATTTT.

V and J are TRBV18 and TRBJ2-1, with 8 nucleotides matching TRBD1. V dropped 0 bases and J dropped 1; count of bases not matched to a gene: 2. Germline lookup yields CDR1 KGHSH and CDR2 LQKENI. This CDR3 has 16 amino acids. The chain's CDR3 is CASSPPDRASYNEQFF. In DNA form, the CDR3 reads TGTGCCAGCTCACCACCGGACAGGGCGTCCTACAATGAGCAGTTCTTC.

The chain employs TRBV11-1 and TRBJ2-7; 11 nucleotides line up with TRBD2. The germline CDR1 and CDR2 sequences are SGHAT and FQDESV (reference sequence). J gave up 4 bases and V 5 bases, and 4 bases lay outside the gene matches. The CDR3 loop spans 14 amino acids. CDR3 residues: CASSPTSGGYEQYF. The DNA for the CDR3 is TGTGCCAGCAGCCCTACTAGCGGGGGATACGAGCAGTACTTC.

This chain links TRBV11-2 with TRBJ1-1; D is unresolved. CDR3 length equals 13 residues. Trimming removed 5 bases at V and 0 bases at J, with 7 bases between. Germline V gene lookup returns CDR1 SGHAT and CDR2 FQNNGV. CDR3 DNA: TGTGCCAGCAGCCTTAATGTGAACACTGAAGCTTTCTTT. This translates into CASSLNVNTEAFF.

This clone was picked up one time. The chain has TRBV9 and TRBJ2-7, with TRBD2 matching over 8 bases. This CDR3 is 15 amino acids long. Per germline, CDR1 SGDLS and CDR2 YYNGEE. V was clipped by 6 bases and J by 2 bases; unmatched bases: 10. The CDR3 is CASTPGGGGPYEQYF. DNA for the CDR3: TGTGCCAGCACGCCCGGGGGCGGGGGGCCCTACGAGCAGTACTTC.

The rearrangement uses TRBV30 and TRBJ1-2; no firm D call. V lost 4 bases and J 6 bases, leaving 9 bases between the germline ends. Germline CDR1 is GTSNPN and CDR2 is SVGIG (reference sequence). The CDR3 extends over 11 amino acids. This CDR3 reads CAWKEGDGYTF. The CDR3 bases are TGTGCCTGGAAAGAAGGAGATGGCTACACCTTC.

The chain has TRBV27 and TRBJ2-7, with 9 bases identical to TRBD1. CDR1 is MNHEY and CDR2 is SMNVEV in the germline V gene (reference sequence). There are 14 residues in the CDR3. After removal of 1 base from V and 12 bases from J, the junction contained 10 bases not matched to a gene. The CDR3 DNA is TGTGCCAGCAGTTTATTAAGGGGACAGGGTAGTTCGTACTTC. Its protein product is CASSLLRGQGSSYF.

This clone was counted only a few times. The V and J genes are TRBV6-6 and TRBJ1-1, with TRBD1 identical over 9 bases. The V gene's germline CDR1 is MNHNY and CDR2 SVGAGI (reference sequence). V was pared by 4 bases and J by 4 bases, with 7 bases of the junction left unmatched. The CDR3 is 15 amino acids. CDR3 in amino acids: CASSFGQGKGTEAFF. In DNA form, the CDR3 reads TGTGCCAGCAGTTTTGGACAGGGGAAGGGCACTGAAGCTTTCTTT.

The chain carries TRBV28 and TRBJ2-7, with D unclear. V dropped 3 bases and J dropped 3 bases, with 18 bases sitting between them. Germline V gene data show CDR1 as MDHEN and CDR2 as SYDVKM. The CDR3 has 16 amino acids. CDR3 bases: TGTGCCAGCAGTTTGGCCGACGAGGTCCGGCGCTACGAGCAGTACTTC. Translated, it gives CASSLADEVRRYEQYF.

The rearrangement joins TRBV7-9 to TRBJ2-2; 10 bases align to TRBD1. Unmatched junction bases numbered 7, after V lost 6 bases and J lost 6 bases. The germline gives CDR1 SEHNR, CDR2 FQNEAQ (reference sequence). This CDR3 has 15 residues. The CDR3 loop reads CASRPGQGISGELFF. The CDR3 DNA sequence: TGTGCCAGCAGACCGGGACAGGGGATCTCCGGGGAGCTGTTTTTT.

V is TRBV7-6 and J is TRBJ2-1; 13 bases line up with TRBD2. The ends lost 4 bases at V and 4 bases at J; junction bases unmatched: 1. CDR3 length: 15 amino acids. Germline assignment: CDR1 SGHVS and CDR2 FNYEAQ. DNA for the CDR3: TGTGCCAGCAGCTCACTAGCGGGGGGGTACAATGAGCAGTTCTTC. It encodes CASSSLAGGYNEQFF.

V is TRBV2 and J is TRBJ1-5; tentative D call: TRBD1 (5 bases). Germline CDR1 is SNHLY and CDR2 is FYNNEI. V dropped 3 bases and J dropped 0 bases, with 15 bases sitting between them. This CDR3 region has 17 residues. This chain's CDR3 is CASSEEVGDYSNQPQHF. CDR3 DNA: TGTGCCAGCAGTGAGGAGGTAGGGGACTATAGCAATCAGCCCCAGCATTTT.

The gene calls are TRBV19 and TRBJ1-2, with TRBD1 matching over 7 bases. The J segment lost 0 bases and the V segment lost 10 bases, leaving 17 bases of the junction unmatched. Germline V gives CDR1 LNHDA, CDR2 SQIVND (reference sequence). This CDR3 is built from 17 residues. Here the CDR3 DNA reads TGTGCCACCCTAAAAGACCCGGGACAGTTGTCTAACTATGGCTACACCTTC. Its protein is CATLKDPGQLSNYGYTF.